This T cell receptor beta chain was captured by sequencing in a study of T cell responses to AZD1222 COVID-19 vaccine. Using immunoSEQ multiplex PCR, the repertoire was profiled, and TCRdb retains in-frame clones only, with some absent. This sample carries tens of thousands of clones, under 95% of them seen once, and the ten largest clones take around 5.1%. Unmatched junction bases numbered 2, after V lost 4 bases and J lost 3 bases. Germline CDR1 reads MDHEN; CDR2 reads SYDVKM. The CDR3 consists of 14 residues. V is TRBV28 and J is TRBJ2-1, with TRBD1 matching over 8 bases. The clonotype was recovered from an adult who received the AZD1222 COVID-19 vaccine. The source material was peripheral blood, sampled 28 days after the second AZD1222 dose. The CDR3 bases are TGTGCCAGCAGTTCAACAGGGGGCTACAATGAGCAGTTCTTC. It codes for CASSSTGGYNEQFF.